Below, 30 T cell receptor beta chains from the same sample are listed, as sequenced in a study of shared clonotypes between healthy human individuals. Only in-frame clones appear in the TCRdb table, and some are missing; sequencing was by immunoSEQ multiplex PCR. This table holds around 700,000 clones, roughly 70% found once. Material for sequencing was memory CD4+ T cells sorted from blood. Subset of the sample: CD45RA-negative fraction. The source of these receptors is a young woman in good health.

This clone was recorded only once. The V and J genes are TRBV5-4 and TRBJ2-7, with D possibly being TRBD1 (6 bases). Trimming cost V 2 bases and J 1 base, with 10 bases left between them. CDR3 size: 14 residues. The germline V gene encodes CDR1 SGHNT and CDR2 YYREEE (reference sequence). The CDR3, as DNA: TGTGCCAGCAGCTTTTCGGACAGTTCCTACGAGCAGTACTTC. Encoded protein: CASSFSDSSYEQYF.

Here the CDR3 reads CASSRDRAIGQPQHF. Written as DNA, the CDR3 is TGTGCCAGCAGCCGGGACAGGGCGATCGGTCAGCCCCAGCATTTT. The chain carries TRBV7-8 and TRBJ1-5; the match to TRBD1 covers 9 bases. V lost 5 bases to trimming and J lost 6 bases; unmatched junction nucleotides: 8. Germline V gene sequence: CDR1 SGHVS, CDR2 FQNEAQ. The CDR3 totals 15 residues.

This chain joins TRBV5-1 and TRBJ2-6; perhaps TRBD2 as D (6 bases). V shed 5 bases and J shed 0 bases, with 18 bases lying between them. CDR1 and CDR2 (germline): SGHRS, YFSETQ. The length of the CDR3 is 18 residues. CDR3 nucleotides: TGCGCCAGCAGTCCTTCTCCGGGAGATTCCTCTGGGGCCAACGTCCTGACTTTC. It codes for CASSPSPGDSSGANVLTF.

The CDR3 sequence: CASSENGAGPAPYEQYF. In DNA, the CDR3 is TGCGCCAGCAGTGAGAATGGGGCCGGCCCAGCCCCCTACGAGCAGTACTTC. The chain uses TRBV10-2 and TRBJ2-7, with D possibly matching TRBD1 (5 bases). The CDR3 totals 17 residues. Germline V lookup: CDR1 WSHSY, CDR2 SAAADI. Trimming took 2 bases from V and 2 from J, leaving 19 bases between them.

The CDR3 region is CASSPTGYLSAYNEQFF. CDR3 DNA sequence: TGCGCCAGCAGCCCGACAGGGTATCTGTCCGCCTACAATGAGCAGTTCTTC. The chain links TRBV5-1 to TRBJ2-1, with 7 bases that match TRBD1. Germline CDR1 is SGHRS and CDR2 is YFSETQ. The CDR3 is made up of 17 amino acids. The V and J ends lost 4 bases and 2 bases, in that order; junction bases with no gene match: 12.

This clone was counted at least ten times. The J gene is TRBJ2-1, the V gene TRBV7-9; D perhaps matches TRBD2 (5 bases). In germline, CDR1 is SEHNR, CDR2 FQNEAQ (reference sequence). Trimming stripped 5 bases from V and 10 bases from J, with 15 bases between. This CDR3 comprises 13 residues. The CDR3 nucleotides read TGTGCCAGCAGCGCGCTCGGGGTTGGGGAGCAGTTCTTC. It is translated as CASSALGVGEQFF. Using reference TRBV7-9 and TRBJ2-1 for the parts outside the CDR3, the full variable domain is DTGVSQNPRHKITKRGQNVTFRCDPISEHNRLYWYRQTLGQGPEFLTYFQNEAQLEKSRLLSDRFSAERPKGSFSTLEIQRTEQGDSAMYLCASSALGVGEQFFGPGTRLTVL.

Note on this clone: The sample holds other DNA sequences that translate to the same CDR3. This chain joins TRBV27 and TRBJ1-5, with D unclear. Trimming stripped 5 bases from V and 0 bases from J, with 8 bases between. The CDR3 length is 14 residues. Germline lookup yields CDR1 MNHEY and CDR2 SMNVEV (reference sequence). CDR3 DNA: TGTGCCAGCAGTCTCGGATATAGCAATCAGCCCCAGCATTTT. It specifies CASSLGYSNQPQHF.

This clone was recorded at least ten times. The V call is TRBV6-5, the J call TRBJ2-7, with D possibly TRBD1 on 5 matching bases. Trimming pared 6 bases from V and 2 bases from J, leaving 11 bases between. Germline CDR1 and CDR2: MNHEY and SVGAGI. The length of the CDR3 is 13 residues. This CDR3 is CASSLQEAYEQYF. The CDR3 DNA sequence: TGTGCCAGCAGCCTACAGGAAGCCTACGAGCAGTACTTC.

The V call is TRBV19, the J call TRBJ1-5; D perhaps matches TRBD1 (5 bases). The CDR3 totals 15 residues. CDR1 and CDR2 from the germline V gene are LNHDA and SQIVND (reference sequence). Trimming took 5 bases from V and 7 from J, leaving 18 bases between them. The CDR3 DNA is TGTGCCAGTAGTGTGGAAGGGGTCAGCGGGCAGCCCCAGCATTTT. This gives the protein CASSVEGVSGQPQHF.

This sequence joins TRBV6-5 and TRBJ1-2; 9 bases map to TRBD1. V lost 5 bases and J lost 4; bases outside the gene matches: 8. Per germline, CDR1 MNHEY and CDR2 SVGAGI. The length of the CDR3 is 15 residues. In DNA form, the CDR3 reads TGTGCCAGCAGTCTCGGGAGGGACAGGGTCTATGGCTACACCTTC. The encoded protein is CASSLGRDRVYGYTF.

V is TRBV19 and J is TRBJ2-1; 9 positions match TRBD2. The CDR3 contains 17 residues. V shed 5 bases and J 4 bases; nucleotides not matched to a gene: 12. Germline V gene lookup returns CDR1 LNHDA and CDR2 SQIVND (reference sequence). CDR3 sequence: CASSSDSSGRLYNEQFF. The DNA of the CDR3 is TGTGCCAGTAGTTCGGACTCGAGCGGGAGGCTATACAATGAGCAGTTCTTC.

The chain uses TRBV5-1 and TRBJ2-5; D possibly corresponds to TRBD2 (5 bases). CDR1 is SGHRS, CDR2 YFSETQ, per germline. V dropped 2 bases and J dropped 1 base, with 9 bases sitting between them. The CDR3 length is 14 residues. This chain's CDR3 is CASSLPGSQETQYF. In DNA, the CDR3 is TGCGCCAGCAGCTTACCGGGATCCCAAGAGACCCAGTACTTC.

This chain links TRBV21-1 with TRBJ1-1; TRBD1, the D gene given by the table, was not confirmed from the DNA. TRBV21-1 is noted as a pseudogene. This CDR3 region has 16 residues. CDR3 sequence (DNA): TGTGCCAGCAGCAAAGTCCCGCATCCCTGGCACACTGAAGCTTTCTTT. This sequence encodes CASSKVPHPWHTEAFF.

This clone was counted between two and nine times. The chain links TRBV27 to TRBJ2-7; TRBD1 aligns across 9 bases. The junction had 11 bases not matched to a gene; V was cut back by 5 bases and J by 0 bases. CDR1 MNHEY and CDR2 SMNVEV come from the germline V gene (reference sequence). There are 17 residues in the CDR3. The CDR3 region is CASSPTAGTGFSYEQYF. The CDR3 DNA reads as TGTGCCAGCAGTCCAACCGCCGGGACAGGGTTCTCCTACGAGCAGTACTTC.

The rearrangement joins TRBV11-3 to TRBJ2-2, with D unclear. This CDR3 contains 14 residues. The V end lost 5 bases, the J end lost 3 bases, and 10 bases lay between the germline ends. Germline CDR1 and CDR2: SGHNT and YENEEA. The CDR3 loop reads CASSKTGDTGELFF. CDR3 bases: TGTGCCAGCAGCAAAACGGGCGACACCGGGGAGCTGTTTTTT.

The gene calls are TRBV21-1 and TRBJ2-3. TRBV21-1 is annotated as a pseudogene. This CDR3 contains 15 residues. The DNA for the CDR3 is TGTGCCAGCGCGAACCGGGCAACTAGCACAGATACGCAGTATTTT. It encodes CASANRATSTDTQYF.

V gene TRBV27 combines with J gene TRBJ2-3, with D possibly matching TRBD2 (5 bases). The CDR3 contains 13 residues. Per germline, CDR1 MNHEY and CDR2 SMNVEV (reference sequence). V lost 6 bases and J 6 bases, leaving 13 bases between the germline ends. For the CDR3, the DNA is TGTGCCAGCAGCAGAGCTCGGGGTGATACGCAGTATTTT. Its translation is CASSRARGDTQYF.

V usage is TRBV28 and J usage is TRBJ1-2, with D perhaps TRBD1 (5 bases). The CDR3 is made up of 17 amino acids. The germline CDR1 and CDR2 sequences are MDHEN and SYDVKM. V was cut by 7 bases and J by 0 bases, with 21 bases left in between. CDR3 protein: CASTKGQLYSTNYGYTF. CDR3 bases: TGTGCCAGCACTAAGGGGCAGCTTTACTCTACTAACTATGGCTACACCTTC.

The chain recombines TRBV7-9 with TRBJ2-7; unclear D gene. CDR1 is SEHNR and CDR2 is FQNEAQ in the germline V gene (reference sequence). Trimming removed 1 base at V and 7 bases at J, with 8 bases between. This CDR3 is built from 12 residues. The CDR3 here is CASSLETREQYF. CDR3 DNA sequence: TGTGCCAGCAGCTTAGAGACGAGAGAGCAGTACTTC.

This clone was detected only a few times. This sequence joins TRBV5-4 and TRBJ1-1; tentative D call: TRBD1 (6 bases). V shed 4 bases and J shed 4 bases, with 17 bases lying between them. Germline lookup yields CDR1 SGHNT and CDR2 YYREEE (reference sequence). CDR3 length: 15 residues. The CDR3 loop is CASSPGGGVGTEAFF. DNA for the CDR3: TGTGCCAGCAGCCCCGGAGGGGGGGTCGGCACTGAAGCTTTCTTT. Full variable domain (remainder filled in from reference TRBV5-4 and TRBJ1-1): ETGVTQSPTHLIKTRGQQVTLRCSSQSGHNTVSWYQQALGQGPQFIFQYYREEENGRGNFPPRFSGLQFPNYSSELNVNALELDDSALYLCASSPGGGVGTEAFFGQGTRLTVV.

The chain carries TRBV27 and TRBJ1-5; no clear D gene. The germline CDR1 and CDR2 sequences are MNHEY and SMNVEV (reference sequence). Trimming cost V 6 bases and J 3 bases, with 15 bases left between them. The CDR3 spans 15 residues. In DNA, the CDR3 is TGTGCCAGCAGAAGCACTGACCGAGTCAATCAGCCCCAGCATTTT. Protein sequence: CASRSTDRVNQPQHF.

The gene calls are TRBV9 and TRBJ2-3; TRBD2 aligns across 8 bases. Germline V gene sequence: CDR1 SGDLS, CDR2 YYNGEE. The CDR3 is 16 amino acids. J lost 0 bases, V lost 0 bases, and 3 bases had no gene match. The CDR3 bases are TGTGCCAGCAGCGTAGGCGGGAGGATGAGCACAGATACGCAGTATTTT. Protein product: CASSVGGRMSTDTQYF.

The chain carries TRBV27 and TRBJ2-7, with D maybe TRBD1 (6 bases). V was clipped by 6 bases and J by 2 bases, with 14 bases between them. Per germline, CDR1 MNHEY and CDR2 SMNVEV (reference sequence). The CDR3 spans 14 residues. The CDR3 sequence is CASSGWGRPYEQYF. CDR3 in DNA: TGTGCCAGCAGCGGATGGGGGCGCCCCTACGAGCAGTACTTC.

This chain links TRBV5-4 with TRBJ1-2, with D unclear. This CDR3 comprises 14 residues. CDR1 and CDR2 from the germline V gene are SGHNT and YYREEE (reference sequence). The V end lost 3 bases, the J end lost 6 bases, and 15 bases lay between the germline ends. The CDR3: CASSSPTLRDGYTF. CDR3 DNA: TGTGCCAGCAGCTCCCCGACGTTAAGGGATGGCTACACCTTC.

V is TRBV2 and J is TRBJ1-5, with a tentative D call TRBD1 (5 bases). CDR1 and CDR2 (germline): SNHLY, FYNNEI. V was cut by 7 bases and J by 3 bases, with 10 bases left in between. This CDR3 spans 13 amino acids. CDR3 residues: CASTGDFNQPQHF. The CDR3 coding sequence is TGTGCCAGCACTGGGGACTTCAATCAGCCCCAGCATTTT.

Remarks on this clone: A much bigger clone sits one base away, suggesting this may be a read error. This sample also contains other DNA sequences that code for the same CDR3. The chain employs TRBV5-1 and TRBJ2-1; tentatively, D is TRBD2 (5 bases). Looked up from germline, CDR1 is SGHRS and CDR2 is YFSETQ. Trimming cost V 2 bases and J 1 base, with 7 bases left between them. The CDR3 sequence is 14 residues long. In DNA form, the CDR3 reads TGCGCCAGCAGCTTCGGGAATTCCTACAATGAGCAGTTCTTC. Amino acids: CASSFGNSYNEQFF. The full variable domain, rest sourced from reference TRBV5-1 and TRBJ2-1, is KAGVTQTPRYLIKTRGQQVTLSCSPISGHRSVSWYQQTPGQGLQFLFEYFSETQRNKGNFPGRFSGRQFSNSRSEMNVSTLELGDSALYLCASSFGNSYNEQFFGPGTRLTVL.

J is TRBJ1-1 and V is TRBV19, with a tentative D call TRBD1 (6 bases). This CDR3 is built from 15 residues. Germline CDR1 reads LNHDA; CDR2 reads SQIVND (reference sequence). V was trimmed by 7 bases and J by 4 bases, leaving 19 bases between them. The CDR3 DNA is TGTGCCAGTATAACCACGGGGGGGCTGTTCACTGAAGCTTTCTTT. It specifies CASITTGGLFTEAFF.

The rearrangement uses TRBV7-9 and TRBJ2-7; D uncertain. The CDR3 covers 11 residues. V lost 4 bases, J lost 5 bases, and 6 bases lay in between. The V gene's germline CDR1 is SEHNR and CDR2 FQNEAQ (reference sequence). The CDR3 DNA sequence: TGTGCCAGCAGCTCGTTCCACGAGCAGTACTTC. Translating gives CASSSFHEQYF. The variable domain in full, with the rest retrieved from reference TRBV7-9 and TRBJ2-7, is DTGVSQNPRHKITKRGQNVTFRCDPISEHNRLYWYRQTLGQGPEFLTYFQNEAQLEKSRLLSDRFSAERPKGSFSTLEIQRTEQGDSAMYLCASSSFHEQYFGPGTRLTVT.

This clone has a single count. The CDR3 protein is CASSRAGETQYF. The CDR3 DNA sequence: TGTGCCAGCTCCCGCGCAGGAGAGACCCAGTACTTC. The rearrangement joins TRBV18 to TRBJ2-5; D is uncertain. CDR3 length equals 12 residues. V was clipped by 6 bases and J by 4 bases, with 9 bases between them. Per the germline V gene, CDR1 is KGHSH and CDR2 is LQKENI.

This chain joins TRBV6-5 and TRBJ2-7; perhaps TRBD1 as D (5 bases). This CDR3 is built from 15 residues. Looked up from germline, CDR1 is MNHEY and CDR2 is SVGAGI. Trimming pared 6 bases from V and 2 bases from J, leaving 17 bases between. CDR3 loop: CASRPQGRRTYEQYF. CDR3 nucleotides: TGTGCCAGCAGGCCCCAGGGTCGAAGAACCTACGAGCAGTACTTC.